This T cell receptor (beta chain) was observed in a study of blood T cell repertoires in COVID-19. This clone came up once. The CDR3 totals 15 residues. Trimming removed 4 bases from V and 4 bases from J; junction bases left unmatched: 2. Per germline, CDR1 MGHRA and CDR2 YSYEKL. In the original analysis: Amplification of reference gene primers was used by the study to estimate nucleated cell counts. Libraries were prepared by immunoSEQ multiplex PCR; TCRdb keeps only in-frame clonotypes and omits some of them. V and J calls and clone size are copied from that table; D and trimming were computed from the DNA. The sample lists hundreds of thousands of clones, roughly 90% occurring once.

Sequenced material: peripheral blood. The gene calls are TRBV4-1 and TRBJ1-6, with 9 bases fitting TRBD1. The source of this sequence is a woman aged 60-75 years with acute or convalescent COVID-19. CDR3 DNA: TGCGCCAGCAGCCTCGGACAGGGGTATAATTCACCCCTCCACTTT. It specifies CASSLGQGYNSPLHF.